This paragraph reports one T cell receptor (beta chain). Its specificity is not known. Patients were excluded if they had other autoimmune diseases or uncontrolled infections, and likewise if pregnancy or lactation applied. V shed 0 bases and J 3 bases; nucleotides not matched to a gene: 6. This CDR3 is 16 amino acids long. Germline values: CDR1 SGHRS, CDR2 YFSETQ. RNA transcripts were the source from which TCR beta CDR3 regions were amplified. RT-PCR in the first round used HTBI primers; a second-round multiplex PCR followed. TCRdb used MiXCR to reprocess the multiplex PCR reads, holding one entry per CDR3 protein. This sample has over 650,000 distinct CDR3 sequences, with about 40% found just once. This sample was included in a study of Graves' ophthalmopathy and Graves' hyperthyroidism. Study in general: Samples of peripheral blood were obtained at initial diagnosis, prior to treatment of any kind.

Regarding the study as a whole: Most clonotypes expanded in thyroid above 0.001 frequency were present in blood too. With over 85% sensitivity and over 65% specificity, a 13-signature model separated ophthalmopathy from stable hyperthyroidism.

This chain links TRBV5-1 with TRBJ1-5, with 7 bases that match TRBD1. Sequences were obtained from peripheral blood. The TCR originated in an adult man with Graves' ophthalmopathy. The CDR3 region is CASSLGQGIHNQPQHF. For the CDR3, the DNA is TGCGCCAGCAGCTTGGGACAGGGAATACACAATCAGCCCCAGCATTTT.